This T cell receptor (beta chain) was recorded in a study of molecular identifiers for immune sequencing clone quantification. V dropped 5 bases and J dropped 0 bases, with 20 bases sitting between them. Germline values: CDR1 SGHNT, CDR2 YYREEE (reference sequence). This CDR3 spans 17 amino acids. TCRdb independently ran MiXCR on the PCR reads; one entry per CDR3 protein. The sample contains some 35,000 distinct CDR3 sequences, about a fifth of which appear only once. In this sample, this clonotype turned up many times. The rearrangement joins TRBV5-4 to TRBJ2-5; TRBD2 is a possible D gene (6 bases). The specimen sequenced was naive CD8+ T cells from blood, with Jurkat cell RNA spiked in. Subset given: FACS-sorted CD8+CD4-CCR7+CD45RA+ naive T cells. This TCR derives from a human donor in good health. Some libraries in this study had Jurkat cell RNA spiked in. CDR3 sequence (DNA): TGTGCCAGCAGTCGCACGTCCGGGGGATATAACCAAGAGACCCAGTACTTC. Amino acids: CASSRTSGGYNQETQYF.